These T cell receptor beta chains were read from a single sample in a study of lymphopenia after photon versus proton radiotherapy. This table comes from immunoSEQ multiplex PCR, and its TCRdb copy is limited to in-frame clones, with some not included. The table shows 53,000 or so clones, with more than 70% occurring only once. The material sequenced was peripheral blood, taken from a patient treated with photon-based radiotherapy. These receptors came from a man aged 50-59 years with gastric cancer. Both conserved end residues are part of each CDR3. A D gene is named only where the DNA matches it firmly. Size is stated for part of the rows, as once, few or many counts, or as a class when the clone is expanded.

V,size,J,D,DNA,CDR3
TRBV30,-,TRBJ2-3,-,TGTGCCTGGAGTGTCGGCAGGGAGACAGATACGCAGTATTTT,CAWSVGRETDTQYF
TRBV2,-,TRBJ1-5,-,TGTGCCAGCAGGAACAGGGAAGGGAGCAATCAGCCCCAGCATTTT,CASRNREGSNQPQHF
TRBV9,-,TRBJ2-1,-,TGTGCCAGCAGCCCCGGGACTTACAATGAGCAGTTCTTC,CASSPGTYNEQFF
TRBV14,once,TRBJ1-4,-,TGTGCCAGCAGCCAAGGAGGGGGGCTAGGTGAAAAACTGTTTTTT,CASSQGGGLGEKLFF
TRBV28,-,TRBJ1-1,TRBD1,TGTGCCAGCAGTTTCGGGGACAGGGCGAACACTGAAGCTTTCTTT,CASSFGDRANTEAFF
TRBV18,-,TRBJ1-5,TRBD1,TGTGCCAGCTCACCGACAGGGGGCAATCAGCCCCAGCATTTT,CASSPTGGNQPQHF
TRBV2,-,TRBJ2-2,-,TGTGCCAGCAGGGAAACAGGGTCGGGGACCGGGGAGCTGTTTTTT,CASRETGSGTGELFF
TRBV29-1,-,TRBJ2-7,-,TGCAGCGTTGGACAGAACTCCTACGAGCAGTACTTC,CSVGQNSYEQYF
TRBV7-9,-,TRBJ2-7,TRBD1,TGTGCCAGCAGAACAACAGGGGGCGAGCAGTACTTC,CASRTTGGEQYF
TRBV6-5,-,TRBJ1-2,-,TGTGCCAGCAGTTCCGGGTCCTCTGGAGGCTACACCTTC,CASSSGSSGGYTF
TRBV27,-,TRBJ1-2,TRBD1,TGTGCCAGCAGTTTCGCAGGGGGCGAGAATGGCTACACCTTC,CASSFAGGENGYTF
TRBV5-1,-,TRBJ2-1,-,TGCGCCAGCAGCTTGGGGCTATTCGATGAGCAGTTCTTC,CASSLGLFDEQFF
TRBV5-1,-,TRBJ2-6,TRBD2,TGCGCCAGCACCGGACTAGCGGGAGGGCTCGCTGGGGCCAACGTCCTGACTTTC,CASTGLAGGLAGANVLTF
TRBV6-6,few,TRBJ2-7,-,TGTGCCAGCAGTCTCCGTCTCGAGCAGTACTTC,CASSLRLEQYF
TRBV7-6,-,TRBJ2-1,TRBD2,TGTGCCAGCAGCCCGGGACTAGCGAGAGCAAGGGTAAATGAGCAGTTCTTC,CASSPGLARARVNEQFF
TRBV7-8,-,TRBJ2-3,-,TGTGCCAGCAGCCTCCGGGAGATCAACACAGATACGCAGTATTTT,CASSLREINTDTQYF
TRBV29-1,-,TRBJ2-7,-,TGCAGCGTTGCTGGAGGAGGCCACAGGGAGATCGCCGAGCAGTACTTC,CSVAGGGHREIAEQYF
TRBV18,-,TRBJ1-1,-,TGTGCCAGCTCACCGGGAGGGGTGTTTGAAGCTTTCTTT,CASSPGGVFEAFF
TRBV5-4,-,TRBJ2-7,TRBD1,TGTGCCAGCAGCCCGGGACAGACCTACGAGCAGTACTTC,CASSPGQTYEQYF
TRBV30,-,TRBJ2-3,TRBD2,TGTGCCTGGAGTGTGGGGCCCCGAGGGAGACTAGCGGGAGTGGGCACAGATACGCAGTATTTT,CAWSVGPRGRLAGVGTDTQYF
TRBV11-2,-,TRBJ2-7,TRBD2,TGTGCCAGCAGCTTAGTCGATAATAGCGGGAGGATGAGGGAGCAGTACTTC,CASSLVDNSGRMREQYF
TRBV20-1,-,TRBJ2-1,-,TGCAGTGCTAGTCAGGCGACAGAGCAGTTCTTC,CSASQATEQFF
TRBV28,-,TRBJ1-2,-,TGTGCCAGCAGTATTCCGGGACAAAGCTATGGCTACACCTTC,CASSIPGQSYGYTF
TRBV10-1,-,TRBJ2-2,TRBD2,TGCGCCAGCAGTGAACTAGCGGGAGATGCTGGGGAGCTGTTTTTT,CASSELAGDAGELFF
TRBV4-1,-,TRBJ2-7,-,TGCGCCAGCAGCCAAGATCCAGTACAGAGGAGCTCCTACGAGCAGTACTTC,CASSQDPVQRSSYEQYF
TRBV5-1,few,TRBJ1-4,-,TGCGCCAGCAGCTTGGGTTCAGGGAAGTTTGAAAAACTGTTTTTT,CASSLGSGKFEKLFF
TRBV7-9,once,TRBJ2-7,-,TGTGCCAGCAGCTCGATGTCCTACGAGCAGTACTTC,CASSSMSYEQYF
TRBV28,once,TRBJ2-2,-,TGTGCCAGCAGCCTTTCTATCGGGCGGGCGAACACCGGGGAGCTGTTTTTT,CASSLSIGRANTGELFF
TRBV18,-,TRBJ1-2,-,TGTGCCAGCTCTCCGGGGGTCGCGGAGTTCTATGGCTACACCTTC,CASSPGVAEFYGYTF